Listed here is a single T cell receptor (beta chain). This specimen belongs to a study of blood T cell repertoires in COVID-19. On the study more broadly: Samples of COVID-19 (acute and convalescent) were obtained from the United States, Italy and Spain.

The CDR3 has 11 residues. In germline, CDR1 is SGHTA, CDR2 FQGNSA. Trimming cost V 10 bases and J 4 bases; bases outside gene matches: 3. Sequenced by immunoSEQ multiplex PCR; TCRdb stores in-frame clones only, minus some. The sample holds 650,000 to 800,000 clones, around 90% seen once. This clonotype originated in a woman aged 18 to 35 with acute or convalescent COVID-19. Input material: peripheral blood. The V call is TRBV7-2, the J call TRBJ1-1; 7 nucleotides match TRBD1. CDR3 amino acids: CATQGGTEAFF. The CDR3 coding sequence is TGTGCCACCCAGGGGGGCACTGAAGCTTTCTTT.